These T cell receptor beta chains were read from a single sample in a study of cytomegalovirus exposure and HLA in healthy donors. The repertoire was sequenced with immunoSEQ multiplex PCR; TCRdb's copy has only in-frame clones and lacks some. This sample yields some 100,000 clones, of which 60% to 85% are seen a single time; around 4.9% belongs to the top ten. Material for sequencing was PBMCs. These receptors were taken from a man between 45 and 60 years old in good health and CMV-seropositive. The CDR3 runs from the conserved cysteine through the conserved F or W. Each record gives: V gene, D gene, J gene, clone size, CDR3 protein, CDR3 DNA. The D gene is left open where the match is weak. Where a row states a size, it is once, few, many or the class of an expanded clone; other rows omit it.

V gene: TRBV5-1
D gene: NA
J gene: TRBJ1-2
clone size: NA
CDR3 protein: CASSPGIASLGYTF
CDR3 DNA: TGCGCCAGCAGTCCAGGGATCGCAAGTCTGGGCTACACCTTC

V gene: TRBV5-1
D gene: NA
J gene: TRBJ2-7
clone size: NA
CDR3 protein: CASSLFGDGEQYF
CDR3 DNA: TGCGCCAGCAGCTTGTTCGGGGATGGCGAGCAGTACTTC

V gene: TRBV14
D gene: TRBD2
J gene: TRBJ2-1
clone size: NA
CDR3 protein: CASSPFGGESYNEQFF
CDR3 DNA: TGTGCCAGCAGCCCCTTTGGGGGGGAATCCTACAATGAGCAGTTCTTC

V gene: TRBV28
D gene: NA
J gene: TRBJ2-7
clone size: NA
CDR3 protein: CASSLFLYRRGEQYF
CDR3 DNA: TGTGCCAGCAGCTTATTCCTGTACAGGCGCGGCGAGCAGTACTTC

V gene: TRBV19
D gene: TRBD1
J gene: TRBJ1-1
clone size: NA
CDR3 protein: CASSIKQGPEAFF
CDR3 DNA: TGTGCCAGTAGTATAAAACAGGGGCCTGAAGCTTTCTTT

V gene: TRBV14
D gene: NA
J gene: TRBJ1-2
clone size: NA
CDR3 protein: CASSQAAPGAGGYTF
CDR3 DNA: TGTGCCAGCAGCCAAGCGGCCCCAGGGGCCGGCGGCTACACCTTC

V gene: TRBV18
D gene: NA
J gene: TRBJ2-7
clone size: few
CDR3 protein: CASSPLETREQYF
CDR3 DNA: TGTGCCAGCTCACCATTAGAAACCCGGGAGCAGTACTTC

V gene: TRBV28
D gene: NA
J gene: TRBJ1-2
clone size: NA
CDR3 protein: CASSLGRGYGYTF
CDR3 DNA: TGTGCCAGCAGTTTGGGCAGGGGCTATGGCTACACCTTC

V gene: TRBV29-1
D gene: TRBD1
J gene: TRBJ1-2
clone size: NA
CDR3 protein: CSVEGQGNYGYTF
CDR3 DNA: TGCAGCGTTGAGGGACAGGGAAACTATGGCTACACCTTC

V gene: TRBV7-9
D gene: TRBD1
J gene: TRBJ2-1
clone size: NA
CDR3 protein: CASSVGQGVREQFF
CDR3 DNA: TGTGCCAGCAGCGTGGGACAGGGGGTCAGAGAGCAGTTCTTC

V gene: TRBV6-1
D gene: NA
J gene: TRBJ1-2
clone size: NA
CDR3 protein: CASSEAGQGQGYTF
CDR3 DNA: TGTGCCAGCAGTGAAGCGGGGCAGGGGCAAGGCTACACCTTC

V gene: TRBV2
D gene: TRBD1
J gene: TRBJ1-3
clone size: NA
CDR3 protein: CASSGTGSSGNTIYF
CDR3 DNA: TGTGCCAGCAGCGGGACAGGGTCATCTGGAAACACCATATATTTT

V gene: TRBV19
D gene: NA
J gene: TRBJ2-1
clone size: NA
CDR3 protein: CASSIRGQPRIYNEQFF
CDR3 DNA: TGTGCCAGTAGTATCCGCGGACAGCCCAGGATATACAATGAGCAGTTCTTC

V gene: TRBV6-6
D gene: NA
J gene: TRBJ1-2
clone size: NA
CDR3 protein: CASSYSEGGYTF
CDR3 DNA: TGTGCCAGCAGTTACTCGGAGGGCGGCTACACCTTC

V gene: TRBV7-3
D gene: TRBD1
J gene: TRBJ1-2
clone size: NA
CDR3 protein: CASSLTGQLDLYGYTF
CDR3 DNA: TGTGCCAGCAGCTTAACGGGACAGCTAGACCTCTATGGCTACACCTTC

V gene: TRBV7-9
D gene: NA
J gene: TRBJ1-1
clone size: NA
CDR3 protein: CASSFSGARGLRAEAFF
CDR3 DNA: TGTGCCAGCAGCTTTAGCGGGGCGCGGGGACTGAGGGCTGAAGCTTTCTTT

V gene: TRBV4-1
D gene: TRBD1
J gene: TRBJ2-3
clone size: NA
CDR3 protein: CASSPYGVGTGPTDTQYF
CDR3 DNA: TGCGCCAGCAGCCCCTACGGTGTCGGGACAGGGCCCACAGATACGCAGTATTTT

V gene: TRBV6-4
D gene: TRBD2
J gene: TRBJ2-1
clone size: NA
CDR3 protein: CASSRLAGAYNEQFF
CDR3 DNA: TGTGCCAGCAGTCGACTAGCGGGAGCCTACAATGAGCAGTTCTTC

V gene: TRBV7-5
D gene: NA
J gene: TRBJ1-1
clone size: NA
CDR3 protein: CVRSLVDGENTEAFF
CDR3 DNA: TGTGTCAGAAGCTTAGTGGACGGGGAGAACACTGAAGCTTTCTTT

V gene: TRBV30
D gene: NA
J gene: TRBJ2-5
clone size: NA
CDR3 protein: CAYETGQETQYF
CDR3 DNA: TGTGCCTATGAAACAGGTCAAGAGACCCAGTACTTC

V gene: TRBV14
D gene: NA
J gene: TRBJ1-1
clone size: NA
CDR3 protein: CASSKANRERGTEAFF
CDR3 DNA: TGTGCCAGCAGCAAAGCGAACAGGGAAAGGGGCACTGAAGCTTTCTTT

V gene: TRBV7-9
D gene: NA
J gene: TRBJ1-2
clone size: NA
CDR3 protein: CASSSPTEYGYTF
CDR3 DNA: TGTGCCAGCAGCTCGCCGACTGAGTATGGCTACACCTTC

V gene: TRBV7-2
D gene: TRBD1
J gene: TRBJ2-7
clone size: NA
CDR3 protein: CASSLDGTGTSEQYF
CDR3 DNA: TGTGCCAGCAGCTTAGATGGGACAGGGACATCCGAGCAGTACTTC

V gene: TRBV6-5
D gene: NA
J gene: TRBJ2-2
clone size: once
CDR3 protein: CASETQYNTGELFF
CDR3 DNA: TGTGCCAGCGAGACACAATACAACACCGGGGAGCTGTTTTTT

V gene: TRBV7-6
D gene: NA
J gene: TRBJ1-1
clone size: NA
CDR3 protein: CASSFAMNTEAFF
CDR3 DNA: TGTGCCAGCAGTTTTGCTATGAACACTGAAGCTTTCTTT

V gene: TRBV10-3
D gene: NA
J gene: TRBJ2-7
clone size: NA
CDR3 protein: CAISEYQVGSGEQYF
CDR3 DNA: TGTGCCATCAGTGAGTATCAGGTAGGGAGCGGCGAGCAGTACTTC

V gene: TRBV2
D gene: TRBD1
J gene: TRBJ1-2
clone size: NA
CDR3 protein: CASSSRQGKAYGYTF
CDR3 DNA: TGTGCCAGCAGTTCCCGACAGGGTAAAGCCTATGGCTACACCTTC

V gene: TRBV7-9
D gene: TRBD1
J gene: TRBJ1-1
clone size: NA
CDR3 protein: CASSLKTGTGNTEAFF
CDR3 DNA: TGTGCCAGCAGCTTAAAGACCGGGACAGGGAACACTGAAGCTTTCTTT

V gene: TRBV28
D gene: TRBD1
J gene: TRBJ1-3
clone size: NA
CDR3 protein: CASSFNRQGAGNTIYF
CDR3 DNA: TGTGCCAGCAGTTTCAACCGACAGGGAGCTGGAAACACCATATATTTT

V gene: TRBV7-2
D gene: TRBD1
J gene: TRBJ2-1
clone size: NA
CDR3 protein: CASSSQGQSYNEQFF
CDR3 DNA: TGTGCCAGCAGCTCCCAGGGACAGAGCTACAATGAGCAGTTCTTC

V gene: TRBV13
D gene: NA
J gene: TRBJ2-1
clone size: NA
CDR3 protein: CASSLGAGGEQFF
CDR3 DNA: TGTGCCAGCAGCTTAGGCGCGGGCGGTGAGCAGTTCTTC

V gene: TRBV9
D gene: NA
J gene: TRBJ2-2
clone size: NA
CDR3 protein: CASSVRETGELFF
CDR3 DNA: TGTGCCAGCAGCGTAAGAGAAACCGGGGAGCTGTTTTTT

V gene: TRBV6-5
D gene: TRBD1
J gene: TRBJ1-1
clone size: NA
CDR3 protein: CAGYRGMNTEAFF
CDR3 DNA: TGTGCCGGCTACAGGGGTATGAACACTGAAGCTTTCTTT

V gene: TRBV5-4
D gene: TRBD1
J gene: TRBJ1-2
clone size: NA
CDR3 protein: CASSLSGTGLYGYTF
CDR3 DNA: TGTGCCAGCAGCCTTTCCGGGACAGGGCTCTATGGCTACACCTTC

V gene: TRBV5-1
D gene: TRBD2
J gene: TRBJ2-1
clone size: NA
CDR3 protein: CASSSRLGGGPSNEQFF
CDR3 DNA: TGCGCCAGCAGCTCCCGCCTAGGCGGGGGTCCCTCCAATGAGCAGTTCTTC

V gene: TRBV4-1
D gene: TRBD2
J gene: TRBJ2-1
clone size: once
CDR3 protein: CASSVSGLAVRGGSYNEQFF
CDR3 DNA: TGCGCCAGCAGCGTATCGGGACTAGCGGTACGCGGCGGCTCCTACAATGAGCAGTTCTTC

V gene: TRBV7-2
D gene: TRBD1
J gene: TRBJ1-2
clone size: NA
CDR3 protein: CASSSSGTGGNGYTF
CDR3 DNA: TGTGCCAGCAGCTCATCCGGGACAGGGGGTAATGGCTACACCTTC

V gene: TRBV5-1
D gene: TRBD2
J gene: TRBJ2-5
clone size: NA
CDR3 protein: CASSLSTSGGRQETQYF
CDR3 DNA: TGCGCCAGCAGCTTGTCTACTAGCGGGGGGCGACAAGAGACCCAGTACTTC

V gene: TRBV6-5
D gene: TRBD1
J gene: TRBJ1-1
clone size: NA
CDR3 protein: CASSLTPGGSEAFF
CDR3 DNA: TGTGCCAGCAGCCTCACCCCAGGGGGGTCTGAAGCTTTCTTT

V gene: TRBV2
D gene: TRBD2
J gene: TRBJ2-5
clone size: NA
CDR3 protein: CASSEAAGARKTQYF
CDR3 DNA: TGTGCCAGCAGTGAAGCAGCGGGAGCGCGGAAGACCCAGTACTTC

V gene: TRBV30
D gene: NA
J gene: TRBJ2-1
clone size: once
CDR3 protein: CAWNRESGAYNEQFF
CDR3 DNA: TGTGCCTGGAACCGGGAGTCTGGGGCTTACAATGAGCAGTTCTTC

V gene: TRBV7-2
D gene: TRBD1
J gene: TRBJ2-4
clone size: NA
CDR3 protein: CASSSGTGRLARDIQYF
CDR3 DNA: TGTGCCAGCAGCTCGGGGACAGGGAGGTTAGCGAGGGACATTCAGTACTTC

V gene: TRBV7-6
D gene: NA
J gene: TRBJ2-7
clone size: NA
CDR3 protein: CASSRTLTRSAYEQYF
CDR3 DNA: TGTGCCAGCAGCCGCACCCTCACAAGGAGTGCGTACGAGCAGTACTTC

V gene: TRBV6-1
D gene: NA
J gene: TRBJ1-1
clone size: NA
CDR3 protein: CASSRLVDTEAFF
CDR3 DNA: TGTGCCAGCAGTCGGTTGGTGGACACTGAAGCTTTCTTT

V gene: TRBV5-4
D gene: NA
J gene: TRBJ1-1
clone size: once
CDR3 protein: CASSLGGQAEAFF
CDR3 DNA: TGTGCCAGCAGCTTGGGAGGGCAGGCTGAAGCTTTCTTT

V gene: TRBV15
D gene: NA
J gene: TRBJ2-3
clone size: few
CDR3 protein: CATSRGRRNTQYF
CDR3 DNA: TGTGCCACCAGCAGAGGGAGGAGAAATACGCAGTATTTT

V gene: TRBV6-6
D gene: NA
J gene: TRBJ2-1
clone size: NA
CDR3 protein: CAASGLNNEQFF
CDR3 DNA: TGTGCCGCGTCGGGGTTGAACAATGAGCAGTTCTTC

V gene: TRBV19
D gene: TRBD1
J gene: TRBJ2-7
clone size: NA
CDR3 protein: CASSTPGQGGTYEQYF
CDR3 DNA: TGTGCCAGTAGTACTCCGGGACAGGGAGGGACCTACGAGCAGTACTTC

V gene: TRBV10-3
D gene: TRBD1
J gene: TRBJ2-7
clone size: NA
CDR3 protein: CAISESRGQGAYEQYF
CDR3 DNA: TGTGCCATCAGTGAGTCTAGGGGACAGGGAGCCTACGAGCAGTACTTC

V gene: TRBV5-1
D gene: TRBD1
J gene: TRBJ1-5
clone size: NA
CDR3 protein: CASSPGTGNNQPQHF
CDR3 DNA: TGCGCCAGCAGCCCGGGGACAGGGAACAATCAGCCCCAGCATTTT

V gene: TRBV5-6
D gene: NA
J gene: TRBJ1-4
clone size: NA
CDR3 protein: CASSLQTRGWEKLFF
CDR3 DNA: TGTGCCAGCAGCCTTCAGACCAGGGGATGGGAAAAACTGTTTTTT

V gene: TRBV14
D gene: NA
J gene: TRBJ2-1
clone size: NA
CDR3 protein: CASSQEIRTGEQFF
CDR3 DNA: TGTGCCAGCAGCCAGGAAATTAGGACTGGTGAGCAGTTCTTC